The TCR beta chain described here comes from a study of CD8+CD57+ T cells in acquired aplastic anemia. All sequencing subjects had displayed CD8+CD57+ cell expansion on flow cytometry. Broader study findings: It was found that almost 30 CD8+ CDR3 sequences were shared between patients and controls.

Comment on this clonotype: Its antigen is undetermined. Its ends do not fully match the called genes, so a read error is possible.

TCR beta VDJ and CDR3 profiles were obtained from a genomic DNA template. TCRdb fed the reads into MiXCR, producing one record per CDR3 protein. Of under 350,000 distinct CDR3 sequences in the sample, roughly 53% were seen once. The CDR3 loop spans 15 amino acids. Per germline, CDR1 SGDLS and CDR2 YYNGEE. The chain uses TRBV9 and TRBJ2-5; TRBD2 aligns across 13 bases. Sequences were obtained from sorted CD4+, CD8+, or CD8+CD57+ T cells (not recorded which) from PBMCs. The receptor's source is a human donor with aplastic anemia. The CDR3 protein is CASGVGTSGKETQYF. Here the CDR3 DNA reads TGTGCCAGCGGCGTTGGGACTAGCGGGAAAGAGACCCAGTACTTC.